The sequence of this T cell receptor (beta chain) was determined in a study of T cells in localized non-small cell lung cancer (dated by TCRdb to the early 2020s). Concerning the study at large: The study examined T cell repertoires in roughly 240 patients with early-stage NSCLC and compared tumors with uninvolved tumor-adjacent lungs. All 250 or so NSCLC patients in the cohort were treatment-naive and had localized lung tumors that were resected. A mean age of around 66 years was recorded for the NSCLC patients, of whom some 130 were male and about a hundred were female. General findings and caveats noted by the study authors: The highest T cell clonality was observed in uninvolved tumor-adjacent lung, where clonality exceeded that of tumor, suggesting that antigenic responses were more focused in uninvolved tumor-adjacent lung. Longer overall survival was associated with higher T cell density in blood, whereas shorter survival was associated with higher clonality in adjacent lung. Because of the exploratory design, TCR variables were selected using unadjusted p-values without false-discovery rate correction. A median of approximately 55 of the top 100 tumor clones were detected in paired uninvolved adjacent lung, and 28 of these tumor clones were also found among the top 100 clones of the paired uninvolved adjacent lung. Because multi-region tumor sequencing was not performed, intratumor heterogeneity could not be ruled out.

Turning to this clone: No cognate antigen has been identified for it. Base-call qualities are not available, and no considerably larger clone is one nucleotide away.

TCR beta CDR3 regions were sequenced from DNA using the immunoSEQ Assay. As for the authors' bioinformatics: T cell density was computed as TCR beta template counts normalized to usable DNA estimated by amplifying housekeeping genes. Richness was estimated with the preseqR package, extrapolating to 400,000 templates for PBMC samples and 120,000 templates for tissue samples. Clonality was defined as one minus Pielou's evenness. Tissue-enriched TCRs were identified by differential abundance testing using productive amino-acid clonotypes, minimum total count 5 and alpha 0.1. The Jaccard Index and the Morisita Overlap Index were used to measure how much the repertoires overlapped between compartments. GLIPH grouped TCR beta CDR3s together with public tetramer-defined viral CDR3s, and a viral motif had to include at least three viral sequences and also show V-gene enrichment. What TCRdb holds here is the immuneACCESS table cut down to in-frame rearrangements. Part of the clones is not present; checked against another copy, under half of the missing clones reflect an unresolved V gene, and the others are unexplained. The V and J calls and clone size were taken over from that table, and D and trimming were inferred from the DNA. This sample comprises fewer than 95,000 clones, approximately 91% of them detected only once. Together, the top ten hold over 4% of the sample.

Reading the germline V gene gives CDR1 SGHRS and CDR2 YFSETQ. There are 14 amino acids in the CDR3, from cysteine to phenylalanine inclusive. Only the CDR3 portion is preserved as DNA: 42 bases, with reading frame beginning at the first base. V was cut back by 1 base and J by 8 bases, leaving a gap of 15 bases between them. At diagnosis, tumor, uninvolved tumor-adjacent lung and peripheral blood were collected and then preserved as a mix of FFPE and fresh-frozen material. For TCR repertoire profiling, the blood samples were analyzed as peripheral blood mononuclear cells. The TCR sequence derives from a woman aged 35-75 years with stage II squamous cell lung carcinoma. The chain employs TRBV5-1 and TRBJ1-2; no D segment can be confidently identified. This specimen was PBMCs, taken before any cancer treatment. DNA sequence: TGCGCCAGCAGCTTGCATGATGGAGGTAGCGGCTACACCTTC. Its translation is CASSLHDGGSGYTF.